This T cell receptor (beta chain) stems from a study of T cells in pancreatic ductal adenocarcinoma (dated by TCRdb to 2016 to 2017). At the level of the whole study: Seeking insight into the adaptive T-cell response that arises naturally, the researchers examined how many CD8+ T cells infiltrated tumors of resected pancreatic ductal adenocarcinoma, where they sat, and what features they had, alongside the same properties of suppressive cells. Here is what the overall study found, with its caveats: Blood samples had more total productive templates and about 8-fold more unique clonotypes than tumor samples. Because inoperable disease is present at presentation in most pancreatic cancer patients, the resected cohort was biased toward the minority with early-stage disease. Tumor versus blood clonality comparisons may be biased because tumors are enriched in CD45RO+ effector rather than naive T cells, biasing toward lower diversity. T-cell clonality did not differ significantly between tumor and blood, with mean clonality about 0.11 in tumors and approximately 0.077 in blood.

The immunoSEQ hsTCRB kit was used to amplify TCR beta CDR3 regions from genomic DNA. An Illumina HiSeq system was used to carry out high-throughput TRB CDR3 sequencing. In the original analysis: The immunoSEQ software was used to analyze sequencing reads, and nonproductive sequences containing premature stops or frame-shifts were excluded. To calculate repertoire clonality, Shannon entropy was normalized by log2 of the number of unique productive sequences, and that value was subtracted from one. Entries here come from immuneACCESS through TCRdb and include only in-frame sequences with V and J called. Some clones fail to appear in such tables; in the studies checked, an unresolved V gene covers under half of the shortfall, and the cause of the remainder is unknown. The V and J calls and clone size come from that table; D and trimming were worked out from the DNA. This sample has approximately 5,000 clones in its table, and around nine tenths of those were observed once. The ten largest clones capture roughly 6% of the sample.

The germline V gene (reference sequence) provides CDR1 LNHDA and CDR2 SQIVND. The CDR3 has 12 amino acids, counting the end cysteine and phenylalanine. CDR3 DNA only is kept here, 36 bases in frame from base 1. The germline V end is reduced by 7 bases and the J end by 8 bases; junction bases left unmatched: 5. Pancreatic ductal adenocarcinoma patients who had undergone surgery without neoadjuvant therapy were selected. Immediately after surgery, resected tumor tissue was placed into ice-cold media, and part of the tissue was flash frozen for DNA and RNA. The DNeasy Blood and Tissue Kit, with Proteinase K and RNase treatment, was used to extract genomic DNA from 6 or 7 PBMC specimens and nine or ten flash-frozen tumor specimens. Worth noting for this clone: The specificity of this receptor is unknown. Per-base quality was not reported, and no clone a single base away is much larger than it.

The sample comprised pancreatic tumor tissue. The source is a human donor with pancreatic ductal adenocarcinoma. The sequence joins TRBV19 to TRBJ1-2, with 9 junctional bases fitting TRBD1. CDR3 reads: CASKPTGGGYTF. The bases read TGTGCCAGTAAGCCGACAGGGGGAGGCTACACCTTC.